One sample yielded the 18 T cell receptor beta chains listed below, sequenced in a study of shared T cell receptors in the human thymus. The table came from immunoSEQ multiplex PCR; TCRdb's copy has only in-frame clones and leaves some out. The sample has about 660,000 clones, around 87% seen once. The sample was also linked to a second study, of human thymus T cells.

Sequencing input: thymocytes. These TCRs come from a boy in the first two years of life with a congenital heart defect.

The rearrangement uses TRBV11-2 and TRBJ1-1; 10 nucleotides line up with TRBD1. Germline V lookup: CDR1 SGHAT, CDR2 FQNNGV. CDR3 length equals 16 residues. With 5 bases clipped from V and 1 base from J, the junction kept 7 bases outside the gene matches. The CDR3 spells CASSQVGTGANTEAFF. CDR3 coding DNA: TGTGCCAGCAGCCAAGTAGGGACAGGGGCGAACACTGAAGCTTTCTTT.

The chain recombines TRBV6-4 with TRBJ2-6; TRBD2 agrees at 9 bases. In germline, CDR1 is MRHNA, CDR2 SNTAGT. With 6 bases clipped from V and 4 bases from J, the junction kept 13 bases outside the gene matches. This CDR3 spans 18 amino acids. DNA for the CDR3: TGTGCCAGCAGCCGGACTAGCGACGACTTAGGGGGGGCCAACGTCCTGACTTTC. It yields the protein CASSRTSDDLGGANVLTF.

The chain is built from TRBV27 and TRBJ2-4, with D perhaps matching TRBD1 (6 bases). Trimming cost V 6 bases and J 0 bases, with 15 bases left between them. The V gene's germline CDR1 is MNHEY and CDR2 SMNVEV (reference sequence). The CDR3 is 16 residues long. CDR3 amino acids: CASSQGGLLAKNIQYF. The CDR3 DNA is TGTGCCAGCAGCCAAGGGGGTCTATTAGCCAAAAACATTCAGTACTTC.

V is TRBV19 and J is TRBJ2-1; 10 bases are shared with TRBD2. This CDR3 is 15 amino acids long. J was trimmed by 7 bases and V by 3 bases; bases with no gene match: 6. CDR1 and CDR2 (germline): LNHDA, SQIVND (reference sequence). The CDR3 sequence: CASSMEGLARNEQFF. The CDR3, as DNA: TGTGCCAGTAGTATGGAGGGACTAGCGAGGAATGAGCAGTTCTTC.

The chain combines TRBV7-9 with TRBJ2-3, with 7 bases aligning to TRBD1. The V and J ends lost 3 bases and 0 bases, in that order; junction bases with no gene match: 15. Germline CDR1 is SEHNR and CDR2 is FQNEAQ (reference sequence). The CDR3 consists of 19 residues. Written as DNA, the CDR3 is TGTGCCAGCAGCTTGGTCGGGACAGTCCTCAAGCGTAGCACAGATACGCAGTATTTT. Residues: CASSLVGTVLKRSTDTQYF.

The V and J genes are TRBV5-6 and TRBJ2-2; 8 bases are shared with TRBD1. Germline V CDR1 and CDR2: SGHDT, YYEEEE. This CDR3 region has 17 residues. With V trimmed by 3 bases and J by 0 bases, 7 bases remained unmatched. The CDR3 nucleotides read TGTGCCAGCAGCTACCAGGACAGGGTGACGAACACCGGGGAGCTGTTTTTT. Its translation is CASSYQDRVTNTGELFF.

The rearrangement uses TRBV28 and TRBJ1-6; 11 bases agree with TRBD1. The CDR3 has 12 residues. The germline CDR1 and CDR2 sequences are MDHEN and SYDVKM. The trim removed 8 bases at V and 10 bases at J, leaving 1 base unmatched. The CDR3 DNA reads as TGTGCCAGCGGGGACAGGGGGTCACCCCTCCACTTT. Its protein product is CASGDRGSPLHF.

The chain couples TRBV11-2 to TRBJ2-7, with TRBD2 as a possible D gene (5 bases). The V gene's germline CDR1 is SGHAT and CDR2 FQNNGV. This CDR3 contains 14 residues. Trimming removed 4 bases from V and 4 bases from J, with 14 bases in between. The DNA for the CDR3 is TGTGCCAGCAGCTCTTTCGGGGAAAGATACGAGCAGTACTTC. Protein sequence: CASSSFGERYEQYF.

This chain connects TRBV14 to TRBJ2-3; possibly TRBD2 for D (6 bases). With 1 base removed from V and 6 bases from J, the gap between germline ends came to 17 bases. This CDR3 comprises 16 residues. Germline V CDR1 and CDR2: SGHDN, FVKESK. The CDR3 coding sequence is TGTGCCAGCAGCCAAGTCCCTATTGGGGGGACGGATACGCAGTATTTT. Translated, it gives CASSQVPIGGTDTQYF.

About this clone: The sample holds other DNA sequences that translate to the same CDR3. The chain links TRBV19 to TRBJ1-6, with D possibly TRBD1 on 5 matching bases. CDR1 and CDR2 from the germline V gene are LNHDA and SQIVND (reference sequence). V was shortened by 2 bases and J by 5 bases, with 7 bases between the two germline ends. There are 14 residues in the CDR3. For the CDR3, the DNA is TGTGCCAGTAGTATAATAGGGGATAATTCACCCCTCCACTTT. It codes for CASSIIGDNSPLHF.

The genes are TRBV30 and TRBJ1-1, with 12 bases identical to TRBD1. Trimming at V came to 4 bases and at J to 3 bases, leaving 12 bases not matched to a gene. Germline lookup yields CDR1 GTSNPN and CDR2 SVGIG (reference sequence). The CDR3 has 17 residues. CDR3 residues: CAWTGAGDRGLDTEAFF. The CDR3 DNA reads TGTGCCTGGACAGGGGCGGGGGACAGGGGGCTGGACACTGAAGCTTTCTTT.

This chain joins TRBV5-1 and TRBJ2-3; weak D call: TRBD2 (7 bases). V lost 4 bases, J lost 9 bases, and 15 bases lay in between. Germline CDR1 is SGHRS and CDR2 is YFSETQ. The CDR3 has 13 residues. The CDR3, as DNA: TGCGCCAGCAGCCCCCCCGAGGGGGGGACGCAGTATTTT. Protein: CASSPPEGGTQYF.

The V call is TRBV4-1, the J call TRBJ2-1; possibly TRBD2 for D (6 bases). Trimming took 0 bases from V and 0 from J, leaving 12 bases between them. The CDR3 runs to 17 residues. Germline V gene sequence: CDR1 MGHRA, CDR2 YSYEKL. The CDR3 here is CASSQELADLSYNEQFF. The DNA for the CDR3 is TGCGCCAGCAGCCAAGAGTTAGCGGACCTCTCCTACAATGAGCAGTTCTTC.

V is TRBV6-5 and J is TRBJ1-1; D not certain. Germline assignment: CDR1 MNHEY and CDR2 SVGAGI. Trimming removed 6 bases at V and 1 base at J, with 9 bases between. The CDR3 extends over 13 amino acids. CDR3 residues: CASRRTGNTEAFF. In DNA form, the CDR3 reads TGTGCCAGCAGACGTACGGGGAACACTGAAGCTTTCTTT.

This chain joins TRBV4-3 and TRBJ2-7; TRBD2 agrees at 7 bases. CDR3 size: 17 residues. From germline, CDR1 is LGHNA and CDR2 YSLEER. Trimming took 1 base from V and 0 from J; bases not matched to a gene: 9. CDR3 protein: CASSQARSGDSSYEQYF. The DNA of the CDR3 is TGCGCCAGCAGCCAAGCAAGAAGCGGGGACTCCTCCTACGAGCAGTACTTC.

J is TRBJ2-1 and V is TRBV29-1; TRBD2 matches at 7 bases. J lost 5 bases, V lost 6 bases, and 10 bases had no gene match. Germline loops: CDR1 SQVTM, CDR2 ANQGSEA. The length of the CDR3 is 14 residues. This CDR3 is CSVGSALANNEQFF. Here the CDR3 DNA reads TGCAGCGTAGGAAGCGCACTAGCGAACAATGAGCAGTTCTTC.

The rearrangement links TRBV4-2 to TRBJ2-3, with unresolved D. V was shortened by 0 bases and J by 2 bases, with 3 bases between the two germline ends. The CDR3 length is 13 residues. Per the germline V gene, CDR1 is LGHNA and CDR2 is YNFKEQ. For the CDR3, the DNA is TGTGCCAGCAGCCAAGAGGCCACAGATACGCAGTATTTT. Translation: CASSQEATDTQYF.

The CDR3 protein is CASSVEGIANEQFF. The CDR3 DNA reads TGTGCCAGCAGCGTAGAGGGGATAGCCAATGAGCAGTTCTTC. This chain uses TRBV9 with TRBJ2-1, with D possibly matching TRBD1 (5 bases). The germline gives CDR1 SGDLS, CDR2 YYNGEE. The CDR3 is made up of 14 amino acids. Trimming took 0 bases from V and 6 from J, leaving 10 bases between them.